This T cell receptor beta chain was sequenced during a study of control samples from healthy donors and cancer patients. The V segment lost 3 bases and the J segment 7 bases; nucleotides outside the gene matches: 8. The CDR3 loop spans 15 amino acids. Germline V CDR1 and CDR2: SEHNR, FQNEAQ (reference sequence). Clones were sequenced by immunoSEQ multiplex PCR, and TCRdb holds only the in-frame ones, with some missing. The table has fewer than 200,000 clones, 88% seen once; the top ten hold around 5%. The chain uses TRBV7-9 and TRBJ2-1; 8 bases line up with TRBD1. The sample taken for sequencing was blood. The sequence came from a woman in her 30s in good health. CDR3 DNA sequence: TGTGCCAGCAGCTTTTCCCAGGGGGCGCTTAATGAGCAGTTCTTC. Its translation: CASSFSQGALNEQFF.